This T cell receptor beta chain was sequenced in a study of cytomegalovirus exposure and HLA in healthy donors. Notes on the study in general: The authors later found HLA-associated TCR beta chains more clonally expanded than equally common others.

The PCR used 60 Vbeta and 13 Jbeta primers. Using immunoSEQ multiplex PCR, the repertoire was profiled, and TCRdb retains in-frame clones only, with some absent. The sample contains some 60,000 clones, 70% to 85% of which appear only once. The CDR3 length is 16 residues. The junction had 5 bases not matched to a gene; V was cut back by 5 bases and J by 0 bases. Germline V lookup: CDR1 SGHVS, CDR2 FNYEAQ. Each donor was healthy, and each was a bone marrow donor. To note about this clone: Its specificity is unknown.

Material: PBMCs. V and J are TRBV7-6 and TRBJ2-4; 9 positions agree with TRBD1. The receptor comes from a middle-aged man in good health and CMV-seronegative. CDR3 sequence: CASSAGQGRAKNIQYF. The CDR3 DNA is TGTGCCAGCAGCGCGGGACAGGGAAGAGCCAAAAACATTCAGTACTTC. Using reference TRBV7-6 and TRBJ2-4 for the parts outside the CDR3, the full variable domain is GAGVSQSPRYKVTKRGQDVALRCDPISGHVSLYWYRQALGQGPEFLTYFNYEAQQDKSGLPNDRFSAERPEGSISTLTIQRTEQRDSAMYRCASSAGQGRAKNIQYFGAGTRLSVL.